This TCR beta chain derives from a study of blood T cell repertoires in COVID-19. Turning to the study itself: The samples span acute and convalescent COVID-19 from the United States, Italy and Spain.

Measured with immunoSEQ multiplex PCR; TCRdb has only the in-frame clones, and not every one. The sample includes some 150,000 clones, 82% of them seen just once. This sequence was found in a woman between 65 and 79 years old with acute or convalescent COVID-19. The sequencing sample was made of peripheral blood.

The CDR3 region has the DNA TGTGCCAGCAACTGGGCAGGCCATTCCTACAATGAGCAGTTCTTC. This gives the protein CASNWAGHSYNEQFF. The rearrangement joins TRBV7-2 to TRBJ2-1; D is uncertain. Germline lookup yields CDR1 SGHTA and CDR2 FQGNSA. Trimming stripped 7 bases from V and 1 base from J, with 14 bases between. This CDR3 is 15 amino acids long.